The subject of this entry is one T cell receptor beta chain. Its specificity is not known. The donors, healthy adults who were HIV-negative, had experienced no recent acute infections or vaccinations. The data derive from a study of shared clonotypes between healthy human individuals. As for the study in general: The cohort comprised a couple of women and a few men. Their ages spanned 18 to 49 years. Three CD4 naive, three CD4 memory, two CD8 naive and one CD8 memory plate were used per donor.

The CDR3 contains 17 residues. V was clipped by 1 base and J by 2 bases, with 13 bases between them. Germline V gene lookup returns CDR1 SGDLS and CDR2 YYNGEE. Clones were sequenced by immunoSEQ multiplex PCR, and TCRdb holds only the in-frame ones, with some missing. Of about 690,000 clones listed, about 92% are singletons. Study-level findings and limits: It was observed that roughly 5% of naive CD4 clonotypes were shared across several donors.

Sequenced sample: memory CD8+ T cells from PBMCs. The subset was: CD45RO+ cells pooled with CCR7-negative TemRA cells. This clonotype was obtained from a man between 18 and 29 years old in good health. Some clones in this sample may be carry-over from other donors' samples. The chain joins TRBV9 to TRBJ2-6, with D possibly TRBD2 on 6 matching bases. The CDR3 sequence is CASSVTEREAGANVLTF. In DNA form, the CDR3 reads TGTGCCAGCAGCGTAACCGAGAGGGAGGCTGGGGCCAACGTCCTGACTTTC.